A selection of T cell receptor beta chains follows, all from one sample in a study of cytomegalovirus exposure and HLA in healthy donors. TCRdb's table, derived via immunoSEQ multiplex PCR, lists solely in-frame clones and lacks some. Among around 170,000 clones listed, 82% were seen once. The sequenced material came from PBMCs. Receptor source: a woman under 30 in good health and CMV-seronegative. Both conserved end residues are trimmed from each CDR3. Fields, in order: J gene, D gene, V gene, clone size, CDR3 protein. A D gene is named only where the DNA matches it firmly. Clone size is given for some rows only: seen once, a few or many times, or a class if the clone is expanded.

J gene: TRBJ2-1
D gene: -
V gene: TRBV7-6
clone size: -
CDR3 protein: ASSEEIEQF

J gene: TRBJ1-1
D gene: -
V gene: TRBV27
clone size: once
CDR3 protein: ASIHRLDSHSLEAF

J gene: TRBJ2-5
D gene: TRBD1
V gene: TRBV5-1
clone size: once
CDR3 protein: ASSRLQGDQETQY

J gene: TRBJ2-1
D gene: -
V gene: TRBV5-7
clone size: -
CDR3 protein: ASSLDRDETEQF

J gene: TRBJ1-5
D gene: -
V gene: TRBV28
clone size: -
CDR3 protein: ASSLNTGLSNQPQH

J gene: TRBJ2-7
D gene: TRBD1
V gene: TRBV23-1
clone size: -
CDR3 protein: ASSQSLRDRWNEQY

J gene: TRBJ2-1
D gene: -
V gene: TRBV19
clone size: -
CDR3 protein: ASSIPGSYPYNEQF

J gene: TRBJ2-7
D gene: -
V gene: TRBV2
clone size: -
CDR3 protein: ASSRGDSYEQY

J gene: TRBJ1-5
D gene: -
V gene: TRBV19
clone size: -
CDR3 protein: ASRYSNQPQH

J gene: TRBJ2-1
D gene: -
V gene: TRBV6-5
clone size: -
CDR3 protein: ASSYSSAEAHGQF

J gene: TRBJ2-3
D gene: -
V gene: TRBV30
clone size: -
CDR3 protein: AWSVAGSGTDTQY

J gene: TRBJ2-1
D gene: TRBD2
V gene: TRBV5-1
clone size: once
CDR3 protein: ASSLVSSGLSYNEQF

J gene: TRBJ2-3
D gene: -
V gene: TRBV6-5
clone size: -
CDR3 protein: AARGASTDTQY

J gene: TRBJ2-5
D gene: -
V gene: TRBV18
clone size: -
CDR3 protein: ASSPNTGQETQY

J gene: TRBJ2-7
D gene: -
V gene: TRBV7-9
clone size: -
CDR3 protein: ASSLVPSESYEQY

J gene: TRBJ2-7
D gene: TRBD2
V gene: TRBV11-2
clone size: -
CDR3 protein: ASSFLAGAPYEQY

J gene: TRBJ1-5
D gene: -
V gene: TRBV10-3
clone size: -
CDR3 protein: AISDGGLSNQPQH

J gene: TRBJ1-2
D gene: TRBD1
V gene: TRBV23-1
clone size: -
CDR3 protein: ASSQGWTGLRYYGYT

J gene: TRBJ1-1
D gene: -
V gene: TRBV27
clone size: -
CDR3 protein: ASSPGDGEAF

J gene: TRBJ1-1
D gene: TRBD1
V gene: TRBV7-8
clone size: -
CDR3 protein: ASSFDREEAF

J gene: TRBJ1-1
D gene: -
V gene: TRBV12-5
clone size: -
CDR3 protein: ASGLGLTNTEAF

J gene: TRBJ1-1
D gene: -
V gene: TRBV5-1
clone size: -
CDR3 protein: ASSPQVPTTEAF

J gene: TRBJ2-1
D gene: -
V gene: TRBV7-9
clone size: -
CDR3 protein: ASSLDGRPEQF

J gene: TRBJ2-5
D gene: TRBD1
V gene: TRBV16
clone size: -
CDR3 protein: ASSLRQGRETQY

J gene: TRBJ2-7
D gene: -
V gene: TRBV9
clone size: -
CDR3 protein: ASSVTGSSTYEQY

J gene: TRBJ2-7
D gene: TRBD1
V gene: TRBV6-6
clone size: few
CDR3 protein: ASSSRTGGSYEQY

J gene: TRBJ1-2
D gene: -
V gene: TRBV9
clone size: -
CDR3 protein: ASSVALETGVRPYGYT

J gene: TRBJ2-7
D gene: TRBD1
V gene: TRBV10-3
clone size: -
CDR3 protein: AISSRDRGSYEQY

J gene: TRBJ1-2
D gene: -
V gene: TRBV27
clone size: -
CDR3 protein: ASSSTGGYGYT

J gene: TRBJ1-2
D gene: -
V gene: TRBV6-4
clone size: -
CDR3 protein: ASSDDLGTGGYT

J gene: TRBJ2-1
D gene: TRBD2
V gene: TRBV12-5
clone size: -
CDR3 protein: ASGLVGLAGGRGYNEQF

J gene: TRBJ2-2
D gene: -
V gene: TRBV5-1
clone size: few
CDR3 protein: ASSFTSQRTGELF

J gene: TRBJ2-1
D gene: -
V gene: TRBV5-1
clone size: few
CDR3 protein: ASSLGGSSYNEQF

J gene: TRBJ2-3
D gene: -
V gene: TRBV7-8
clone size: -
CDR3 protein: ASSLVVTSTDTQY

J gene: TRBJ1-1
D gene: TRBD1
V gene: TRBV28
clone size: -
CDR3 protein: ASSPSGTGSPEAF

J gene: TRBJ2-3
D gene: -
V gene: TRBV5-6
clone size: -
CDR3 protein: ASSLISDTDTQY

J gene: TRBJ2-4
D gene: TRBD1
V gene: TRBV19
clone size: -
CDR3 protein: ASPSDRAKNIQY

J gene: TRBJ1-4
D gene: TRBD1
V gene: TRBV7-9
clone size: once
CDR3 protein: ASSFGQVATNEKLF

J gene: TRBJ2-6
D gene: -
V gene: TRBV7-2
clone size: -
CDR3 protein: ASSLMTGARGTGANVLT

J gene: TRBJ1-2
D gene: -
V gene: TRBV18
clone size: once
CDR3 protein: ASSPPSGDNYGYT

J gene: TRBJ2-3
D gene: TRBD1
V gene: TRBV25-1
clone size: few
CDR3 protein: ASSGPTGQPTDTQY